This T cell receptor (beta chain) comes out of a study of T cells in localized non-small cell lung cancer. Method: immunoSEQ multiplex PCR; TCRdb's copy keeps in-frame clones and lacks some. Here the sample spans 3,500 to 5,500 clones, roughly 30% being singletons. Details on this clone: Its target is not known.

Regarding the study as a whole: Sequencing was limited to one tumor region, leaving the possibility of heterogeneity open. Uninvolved neighboring lung showed the greatest T cell clonality, exceeding tumor.

Specimen: lung tumor tissue, collected before any cancer treatment. This sequence was found in a man aged 35 to 69 with stage III squamous cell lung carcinoma.

CDR3 DNA: TGTGCCAGCATTGAGACCCGGACAGGGGGCGGATTGGGCACTGAAGCTTTCTTT. Translated, it gives CASIETRTGGGLGTEAFF. The rearrangement uses TRBV2 and TRBJ1-1; 11 bases are shared with TRBD1. The CDR3 length is 18 residues. In germline, CDR1 is SNHLY, CDR2 FYNNEI. After removal of 7 bases from V and 4 bases from J, the junction contained 17 bases not matched to a gene. Complete variable domain (other parts from reference TRBV2 and TRBJ1-1): EPEVTQTPSHQVTQMGQEVILRCVPISNHLYFYWYRQILGQKVEFLVSFYNNEISEKSEIFDDQFSVERPDGSNFTLKIRSTKLEDSAMYFCASIETRTGGGLGTEAFFGQGTRLTVV.